One TCR beta chain is described in this entry. The table lists this clone with a few counts. Its specific antigen is unknown. No base qualities exist here, and no much larger clone lies one base off it. The data were obtained in a study of shared clonotypes between healthy human individuals (dated by TCRdb to 2018 to 2020). About the study as a whole: Three men and a couple of women, aged 18 to 49 years, made up the cohort. Blood TCR repertoires of roughly five healthy adults were deeply sequenced to estimate repertoire size and the extent of clonotype sharing between individuals. Per donor, leukapheresis produced somewhere between about 0.85 and 10 billion PBMCs. Libraries were prepared and TCR repertoires were sequenced by different laboratories using diverse techniques, in order to increase sequencing depth and limit assay-specific biases.

Summary of the overall study and its limitations: Sampling was restricted to blood, and TCR repertoires in tissues likely differ from the TCR repertoires found in blood. Based on pairwise subsampling, the degree of clonotype sharing among donors was expected to be affected by sequencing depth. The genetic and exposure-history diversity represented was limited by the small number of donors.

Using the deep immunoSEQ assay, TCR CDR3 regions were amplified from genomic DNA by multiplex PCR. Extracted genomic DNA from each cell subset was spread evenly across all wells of several immunoSEQ 96-well plates, with each plate serving as a replicate. Each replicate PCR for unsorted PBMC received approximately 300 ng genomic DNA, equal to around 30,000 T cell genomes. Ten immunoSEQ deep assay plates were used to sequence unsorted PBMC genomic DNA. Purified libraries were quantified with a Qubit 3.0 fluorometer, sized on a Bioanalyzer 2100, and re-quantified with the KAPA Library Quantification kit. Each immunoSEQ 96-well plate was sequenced on its own single-read 150-cycle Illumina NextSeq 550 flow cell. From the authors' description of their analysis: Because only junctional sequences without quality scores were contained in the immunoSEQ output, filtering matching that applied to full-length reads could not be performed. Sequences were annotated with PyIR, a Python wrapper for IgBLAST v1.9, using IMGT germline references to assign V/J genes and CDR3. Reads were filtered out if the reads had weak V/J assignments (E-value above 1e-6), no CDR3, stop codons, out-of-frame junctions, or ambiguous translated residues. V3J clonotypes were defined as sequences sharing an identical inferred V gene, J gene, and CDR3 amino acid sequence. To compute the percentage overlap between repertoires, the number of shared unique clonotypes was divided by the size of the smaller repertoire. Richness of each repertoire was evaluated using RTK rarefaction, the Chao1 estimator, and Recon v2.1 estimates of unobserved clonotypes. TCRdb stores this immuneACCESS table with in-frame sequences only. Part of the clones is absent; in the studies checked, under half of the shortfall reflects unresolved V genes, and no reason is known for the rest. V and J calls and clone size are copied from that table; D and trimming were computed from the DNA. The sample table records about 470,000 clones; roughly 77% of these occur just once. The ten largest clones take up under 15% of the sample.

Donors were healthy HIV-negative adults with no recently reported acute infections or vaccinations. All donors were Caucasian adults living in Nashville, Tennessee, USA. For unsorted samples, 85 million to 100 million PBMCs were counted, and genomic DNA was extracted using the QIAamp DNA Blood Mini kit. After blood collection by leukapheresis, PBMCs were isolated using Ficoll-Histopaque density gradient centrifugation and then cryopreserved in the vapor phase of liquid nitrogen. The sequencing sample was made of PBMCs. This TCR was sampled from a middle-aged woman in good health. Some clones in this sample may be carry-over from other donors' samples.

The CDR3 in this case is CASSSSVNQPQHF. The DNA sequence reads TGTGCCAGCAGCTCCTCGGTCAATCAGCCCCAGCATTTT. The sequence joins TRBV11-2 to TRBJ1-5, with the D gene not confidently named. The V and J ends are trimmed by 4 bases and 3 bases, leaving 7 bases between them. Per the germline V gene, SGHAT is the CDR1 and FQNNGV is the CDR2. The CDR3 spans 13 residues, from the cysteine through the phenylalanine. Only the CDR3 portion is preserved as DNA: 39 bases, with reading frame beginning at the first base. Where the CDR3 stops, the reference TRBV11-2 and TRBJ1-5 genes take over; the full variable domain is EAGVAQSPRYKIIEKRQSVAFWCNPISGHATLYWYQQILGQGPKLLIQFQNNGVVDDSQLPKDRFSAERLKGVDSTLKIQPAKLEDSAVYLCASSSSVNQPQHFGDGTRLSIL.